This T cell receptor (beta chain) was identified during a study of cytomegalovirus exposure and HLA in healthy donors. Study findings and constraints: TCR sequences were mostly rare, though some public TCRs occurred in many donors. CMV serostatus was the only immune exposure information that was available.

A word on this clone: What it binds is unknown.

The PCR contained 60 Vbeta and 13 Jbeta primers. Clones were read by immunoSEQ multiplex PCR, and TCRdb kept only the in-frame ones, dropping some. This sample contains around 120,000 clones. The receptor was isolated from a man younger than 30 in good health and CMV-seronegative. The material sequenced was PBMCs.

The CDR3 sequence: CASSLRDRENEQFF. DNA of the CDR3: TGTGCCAGCAGCCTTCGGGACAGGGAAAATGAGCAGTTCTTC. The rearrangement links TRBV7-9 to TRBJ2-1; 9 bases line up with TRBD1. Trimming took 5 bases from V and 7 from J; bases not matched to a gene: 6. The CDR3 extends over 14 amino acids. The V gene's germline CDR1 is SEHNR and CDR2 FQNEAQ (reference sequence).